This T cell receptor (beta chain) was captured by sequencing in a study of CD8 T cells in ankylosing spondylitis. Study-wide points: Characteristic of ankylosing spondylitis blood, it appeared, was a TCR beta motif comprising roughly eight highly homologous variants.

This CDR3 spans 15 amino acids. The V gene's germline CDR1 is ENHRY and CDR2 SYGVKD. V was cut by 4 bases and J by 2 bases, with 14 bases left in between. In TCRdb, the 5' RACE reads were re-called with MiXCR into one record per CDR3 protein. The table lists about 220,000 distinct CDR3 sequences, approximately 24% of them singletons. This clonotype showed up many times. Its specificity is unknown. The TCR originated in a male donor with ankylosing spondylitis or in good health (not recorded which). The sequenced sample consisted of blood, either unsorted or a sorted T cell fraction (not recorded which). The genes are TRBV10-3 and TRBJ1-1; D gene ambiguous. The CDR3 here is CAISGYDGTNTEAFF. CDR3 sequence (DNA): TGTGCCATCAGTGGGTACGACGGCACCAACACTGAAGCTTTCTTT.